A single sample is the source of the 14 T cell receptor beta chains below, sequenced in a study of CD8 T cells in Susac syndrome. The authors reverse transcribed roughly 0.45 to 1 ug RNA with random hexamers. TCRdb ran MiXCR on the immunoSEQ multiplex PCR reads and lists one entry per CDR3 protein. The repertoire holds 100,000 to 150,000 distinct CDR3 sequences, about 94% seen once, with 0.095% to 0.15% in the top ten. The sequenced sample was CD4+ T cells from PBMCs. Source of these receptors: a human donor with multiple sclerosis.

This chain connects TRBV19 to TRBJ1-2; 9 nucleotides align to TRBD1. The CDR3 spans 15 residues. Germline loops: CDR1 LNHDA, CDR2 SQIVND (reference sequence). The V and J ends lost 7 bases and 8 bases, in that order; junction bases with no gene match: 14. The CDR3 sequence: CASTMPGQGSGGYTF. CDR3 nucleotide sequence: TGTGCCAGTACCATGCCGGGACAGGGAAGCGGAGGCTACACCTTC.

V is TRBV18 and J is TRBJ2-5; weak D call: TRBD2 (6 bases). Trimming shortened V by 3 bases and J by 1 base, and 15 bases separated the two germline ends. This CDR3 comprises 16 residues. CDR1 and CDR2 (germline): KGHSH, LQKENI. The CDR3 coding sequence is TGTGCCAGCTCACCTCTGGGAGGTGGGCGCCAAGAGACCCAGTACTTC. Translation: CASSPLGGGRQETQYF.

This clonotype was counted only a few times. J is TRBJ2-3 and V is TRBV18; 8 bases map to TRBD1. Germline V lookup: CDR1 KGHSH, CDR2 LQKENI. The CDR3 consists of 15 residues. V dropped 3 bases and J dropped 4; count of bases not matched to a gene: 6. CDR3 loop: CASSPRTGTADTQYF. DNA for the CDR3: TGTGCCAGCTCACCCCGGACAGGGACTGCAGATACGCAGTATTTT.

The chain joins TRBV20-1 to TRBJ2-1; 10 bases line up with TRBD2. V dropped 6 bases and J dropped 2; count of bases not matched to a gene: 13. The CDR3 loop spans 17 amino acids. Germline-derived CDR1 and CDR2 are DFQATT and SNEGSKA (reference sequence). The CDR3 sequence: CSATTSGWDVAYNEQFF. The CDR3 region has the DNA TGCAGTGCCACGACTAGCGGGTGGGATGTGGCCTACAATGAGCAGTTCTTC.

This clonotype turned up a few times. The chain is built from TRBV28 and TRBJ1-2; 8 bases align to TRBD1. There are 14 residues in the CDR3. V dropped 2 bases and J dropped 3; count of bases not matched to a gene: 2. The germline V gene has CDR1 MDHEN and CDR2 SYDVKM. This CDR3 is CASSLLQGDYGYTF. In DNA, the CDR3 is TGTGCCAGCAGTTTACTACAGGGGGACTATGGCTACACCTTC.

J is TRBJ2-7 and V is TRBV5-4; maybe TRBD1 (5 bases). CDR3 length equals 15 residues. CDR1 and CDR2 (germline): SGHNT, YYREEE (reference sequence). Trimming left V 0 bases short and J 0 bases short, with 10 bases between. The DNA of the CDR3 is TGTGCCAGCAGCTTGGATTATCAGGGCTCCTACGAGCAGTACTTC. This sequence encodes CASSLDYQGSYEQYF.

The chain joins TRBV5-6 to TRBJ1-6; a weak D match, TRBD1 (6 bases). This CDR3 is built from 16 residues. Germline V CDR1 and CDR2: SGHDT, YYEEEE. V shed 3 bases and J shed 10 bases, with 20 bases lying between them. CDR3 in DNA: TGTGCCAGCAGCTACGGTTTATGGACAGAGAACTCACCCCTCCACTTT. This sequence encodes CASSYGLWTENSPLHF.

The chain couples TRBV4-1 to TRBJ1-3; D is possibly TRBD1 (5 bases). There are 19 residues in the CDR3. V was cut by 0 bases and J by 1 base, with 19 bases left in between. The V gene's germline CDR1 is MGHRA and CDR2 YSYEKL. The CDR3 sequence is CASSQDLREAWGSGNTIYF. The CDR3 bases are TGCGCCAGCAGCCAAGATCTGCGAGAAGCTTGGGGGTCTGGAAACACCATATATTTT.

The chain links TRBV2 to TRBJ2-3; D is uncertain. Germline V CDR1 and CDR2: SNHLY, FYNNEI. Deletions cut 3 bases from V and 2 bases from J, with 12 bases between. CDR3 length: 15 residues. The CDR3 DNA reads as TGTGCCAGCAGTGATGCCGGGTTGCACACAGATACGCAGTATTTT. Residues: CASSDAGLHTDTQYF. The whole variable domain, filled in from reference TRBV2 and TRBJ2-3, reads EPEVTQTPSHQVTQMGQEVILRCVPISNHLYFYWYRQILGQKVEFLVSFYNNEISEKSEIFDDQFSVERPDGSNFTLKIRSTKLEDSAMYFCASSDAGLHTDTQYFGPGTRLTVL.

The genes are TRBV5-1 and TRBJ2-5; D is possibly TRBD1 (5 bases). Germline values: CDR1 SGHRS, CDR2 YFSETQ. The CDR3 has 14 amino acids. V was trimmed by 3 bases and J by 3 bases, leaving 12 bases between them. The CDR3 loop is CASSSGHTEETQYF. In DNA, the CDR3 is TGCGCCAGCAGCTCCGGACATACCGAAGAGACCCAGTACTTC.

The J gene is TRBJ1-1, the V gene TRBV18; D is undetermined. Between the trimmed V and J ends, which lost 2 bases and 2 bases, there was a span of 9 bases. CDR1 is KGHSH, CDR2 LQKENI, per germline. CDR3 length: 14 residues. The CDR3 reads CASSPKQINTEAFF. CDR3 coding DNA: TGTGCCAGCTCACCAAAACAGATAAACACTGAAGCTTTCTTT.

V gene TRBV18 combines with J gene TRBJ2-7; 9 bases match TRBD1. After removal of 0 bases from V and 5 bases from J, the junction contained 8 bases not matched to a gene. The germline CDR1 and CDR2 sequences are KGHSH and LQKENI. This CDR3 has 16 amino acids. The CDR3 bases are TGTGCCAGCTCACCACCCCACAGGGGGCCGGTTAACGAGCAGTACTTC. Translating it yields CASSPPHRGPVNEQYF.

The chain is built from TRBV2 and TRBJ2-3, with D perhaps being TRBD1 or TRBD2 (5 bases each). Deletions cut 6 bases from V and 1 base from J, with 11 bases between. There are 14 residues in the CDR3. CDR1 and CDR2 (germline): SNHLY, FYNNEI. As DNA, the CDR3 is TGTGCCAGCAGAGCAGGGAGTGGCACAGATACGCAGTATTTT. Translation gives CASRAGSGTDTQYF.

V and J are TRBV28 and TRBJ2-1; D is uncertain. Trimming removed 10 bases at V and 8 bases at J, with 15 bases between. Germline V gives CDR1 MDHEN, CDR2 SYDVKM. CDR3 size: 12 residues. CDR3 in amino acids: CATESSPDEQFF. The CDR3 DNA is TGTGCCACCGAGAGTTCTCCGGATGAGCAGTTCTTC.